This TCR beta chain is from a study of identical twins. This clonotype was seen only a few times. Per germline, CDR1 SGHRS and CDR2 YFSETQ. V lost 4 bases to trimming and J lost 5 bases, with 18 bases between them. The CDR3 runs 15 residues. TCRdb independently ran MiXCR on the 5' RACE reads; one entry per CDR3 protein. Of about 900,000 distinct CDR3 sequences in the sample, 10% to 15% were seen once. Another study also made use of these data, one on yellow fever vaccine responses in identical twins.

The clonotype was recovered from a woman younger than 30 in good health. The V gene is TRBV5-1, the J gene TRBJ1-1, with D possibly matching TRBD1 (6 bases). Sequencing input: PBMCs. CDR3 amino acids: CASSPMVGGRTEAFF. In nucleotides, the CDR3 is TGCGCCAGCAGCCCGATGGTTGGGGGCCGGACTGAAGCTTTCTTT.